This section outlines one T cell receptor beta chain sequence together with its context. The length of the CDR3 is 15 residues. The trim removed 3 bases at V and 3 bases at J, leaving 4 bases unmatched. Germline CDR1 is SGHRS and CDR2 is YFSETQ. Isocitrate dehydrogenase mutation was absent in all glioblastoma patients. The PCR used 60 V beta and 13 J beta primers. TCRdb's copy holds only in-frame clones and misses some; the assay was immunoSEQ multiplex PCR. Of 25,000 to 35,000 clones in the sample, 90% were seen once. The sample comes from a study of glioma-infiltrating T cells after dendritic cell vaccination. Across the whole study: Three intradermal dendritic cell vaccine injections were given every two weeks.

J is TRBJ2-1 and V is TRBV5-1; 9 nucleotides agree with TRBD1. The receptor was isolated from a human donor with glioblastoma. The sample here was blood, taken before dendritic cell vaccination. The CDR3 DNA reads as TGCGCCAGCAGCTCGGGACAGGGTTACTACAATGAGCAGTTCTTC. It yields the protein CASSSGQGYYNEQFF.